This passage covers 26 T cell receptor beta chains from one sample sequenced in a study of identifying expanded T cells in peripheral blood. Measured with immunoSEQ multiplex PCR; TCRdb has only the in-frame clones, and not every one. The table lists 100,000 to 150,000 clones, approximately 86% of them singletons. Material: blood. These receptors came from a person aged 18-70 years in good health.

This clone has a single count. The CDR3 sequence: CASSITGGHLGGYTF. The CDR3 DNA sequence: TGTGCCAGTAGTATAACAGGAGGGCATTTAGGTGGCTACACCTTC. The chain joins TRBV19 to TRBJ1-2; a weak D match, TRBD1 (5 bases). V was trimmed by 2 bases and J by 7 bases, leaving 17 bases between them. This CDR3 comprises 15 residues. Germline CDR1 is LNHDA and CDR2 is SQIVND (reference sequence).

The genes are TRBV28 and TRBJ2-7; 13 nucleotides match TRBD2. Per germline, CDR1 MDHEN and CDR2 SYDVKM. The V gene end was trimmed by 7 bases and the J gene end by 3 bases; junction bases not matched to a gene: 9. The CDR3 length is 16 residues. CDR3 sequence reads: CASMGTSGNFFYEQYF. The CDR3 DNA follows: TGTGCCAGCATGGGGACTAGCGGGAACTTCTTCTACGAGCAGTACTTC. Full variable domain (missing parts from reference TRBV28 and TRBJ2-7): DVKVTQSSRYLVKRTGEKVFLECVQDMDHENMFWYRQDPGLGLRLIYFSYDVKMKEKGDIPEGYSVSREKKERFSLILESASTNQTSMYLCASMGTSGNFFYEQYFGPGTRLTVT.

The chain links TRBV6-5 to TRBJ2-7; TRBD2 might be the D (5 bases). The CDR3 contains 14 residues. V was shortened by 7 bases and J by 2 bases, with 15 bases between the two germline ends. Germline-derived CDR1 and CDR2 are MNHEY and SVGAGI. The CDR3 DNA reads TGTGCCAGCACCCCCACTAGTGGGGCCTACGAGCAGTACTTC. Translated: CASTPTSGAYEQYF.

This chain uses TRBV7-9 with TRBJ1-1; 7 positions match TRBD1. The CDR3 has 14 amino acids. Trimming cost V 1 base and J 4 bases; bases outside gene matches: 3. CDR1 and CDR2 (germline): SEHNR, FQNEAQ (reference sequence). CDR3 DNA sequence: TGTGCCAGCAGCTTAGGGACAGGCCCCACTGAAGCTTTCTTT. Its protein product is CASSLGTGPTEAFF.

The rearrangement links TRBV5-4 to TRBJ1-1; TRBD1 might be the D (6 bases). CDR3 size: 14 residues. The V end was cut by 7 bases, the J end by 2 bases, with 15 bases between. Per the germline V gene, CDR1 is SGHNT and CDR2 is YYREEE (reference sequence). The DNA for the CDR3 is TGTGCCAGCGGGATGACAGGAGGAAACACTGAAGCTTTCTTT. This gives the protein CASGMTGGNTEAFF.

The rearrangement uses TRBV18 and TRBJ2-1, with D possibly TRBD1 on 5 matching bases. The length of the CDR3 is 14 residues. V lost 8 bases and J lost 0, with 11 bases in between. In germline, CDR1 is KGHSH, CDR2 LQKENI. The chain's CDR3 is CASTDRSSYNEQFF. As DNA, the CDR3 is TGTGCCAGCACCGACAGAAGCTCCTACAATGAGCAGTTCTTC.

V gene TRBV7-3 combines with J gene TRBJ2-5; D is perhaps TRBD1 or TRBD2 (7 bases each). The germline gives CDR1 SGHTA, CDR2 FQGTGA. The CDR3 is 18 residues long. Trimming stripped 4 bases from V and 5 bases from J, with 26 bases between. The chain's CDR3 is CASSSKGAGTIAEETQYF. In DNA form, the CDR3 reads TGTGCCAGCAGCTCAAAGGGGGCGGGGACTATAGCTGAGGAGACCCAGTACTTC.

This chain links TRBV29-1 with TRBJ2-3, with D possibly TRBD1 on 5 matching bases. CDR3 length equals 14 residues. Germline CDR1 is SQVTM and CDR2 is ANQGSEA. Trimming removed 2 bases from V and 3 bases from J, with 12 bases in between. CDR3 sequence reads: CSVEPRSGTDTQYF. The CDR3, as DNA: TGCAGCGTTGAACCCAGATCAGGGACAGATACGCAGTATTTT.

The chain is built from TRBV7-6 and TRBJ2-1; 10 bases fit TRBD1. V lost 4 bases, J lost 2 bases, and 11 bases stayed unmatched. The CDR3 has 18 amino acids. From germline, CDR1 is SGHVS and CDR2 FNYEAQ. The DNA for the CDR3 is TGTGCCAGCAGCTCCTTCCCGGCCGGGACAGGGGCCTACAATGAGCAGTTCTTC. It codes for CASSSFPAGTGAYNEQFF.

V and J are TRBV29-1 and TRBJ2-3; possible D gene TRBD1, 5 bases. The CDR3 contains 13 residues. Trimming took 7 bases from V and 0 from J, leaving 11 bases between them. Germline loops: CDR1 SQVTM, CDR2 ANQGSEA. The CDR3 spells CSALQGSTDTQYF. For the CDR3, the DNA is TGCAGCGCCCTGCAGGGAAGCACAGATACGCAGTATTTT.

The J gene is TRBJ1-1, the V gene TRBV7-4; a weak D match, TRBD1 (6 bases). Trimming took off 1 base at V and 1 base at J, with 7 bases between the two ends. The CDR3 is 14 residues long. Germline CDR1 reads SGHVT; CDR2 reads SQSDAQ. The DNA of the CDR3 is TGTGCCAGCAGCTTAGACAGGGAGAACACTGAAGCTTTCTTT. Its protein product is CASSLDRENTEAFF. The full variable domain, with the rest looked up from reference TRBV7-4 and TRBJ1-1, is GAGVSQSPRYKVAKRGRDVALRCDSISGHVTLYWYRQTLGQGSEVLTYSQSDAQRDKSGRPSGRFSAERPERSVSTLKIQRTEQGDSAVYLCASSLDRENTEAFFGQGTRLTVV.

Only a few counts were recorded for this clone. The V gene is TRBV4-2, the J gene TRBJ2-1; 12 bases are shared with TRBD2. This CDR3 spans 19 amino acids. J was trimmed by 0 bases and V by 1 base; bases with no gene match: 7. The germline gives CDR1 LGHNA, CDR2 YNFKEQ. CDR3 in DNA: TGTGCCAGCAGCCAAGTACTAGCGGGGGGCTCAAGCTCCTACAATGAGCAGTTCTTC. Translated, it gives CASSQVLAGGSSSYNEQFF.

The gene calls are TRBV7-8 and TRBJ1-5; 7 bases are shared with TRBD1. CDR3 length: 15 residues. CDR1 is SGHVS and CDR2 is FQNEAQ in the germline V gene. The ends lost 4 bases at V and 5 bases at J; junction bases unmatched: 8. Here the CDR3 DNA reads TGTGCCAGCAGCTCCCGGGACAGTGGGCATCAGCCCCAGCATTTT. Translation: CASSSRDSGHQPQHF.

The chain links TRBV7-9 to TRBJ2-7; no reliable D call. The germline V gene encodes CDR1 SEHNR and CDR2 FQNEAQ (reference sequence). The CDR3 runs 13 residues. The V and J ends lost 4 bases and 7 bases respectively, with 14 bases between them. The DNA for the CDR3 is TGTGCCAGCAGCTGGGCCGGGCCCGGAGAGCAGTACTTC. It yields the protein CASSWAGPGEQYF. The full variable domain, completed using reference TRBV7-9 and TRBJ2-7, is DTGVSQNPRHKITKRGQNVTFRCDPISEHNRLYWYRQTLGQGPEFLTYFQNEAQLEKSRLLSDRFSAERPKGSFSTLEIQRTEQGDSAMYLCASSWAGPGEQYFGPGTRLTVT.

The chain uses TRBV10-1 and TRBJ2-1; D not certain. V shed 4 bases and J shed 10 bases, with 14 bases lying between them. This CDR3 has 13 amino acids. In germline, CDR1 is WNHNN, CDR2 SYGVQD (reference sequence). CDR3 amino acids: CASSGTPLGEQFF. CDR3 coding DNA: TGCGCCAGCAGTGGTACACCGTTAGGCGAGCAGTTCTTC.

This chain connects TRBV13 to TRBJ2-7, with D possibly being TRBD1 (6 bases). CDR1 is PRHDT and CDR2 is FYEKMQ in the germline V gene (reference sequence). This CDR3 comprises 15 residues. V lost 1 base, J lost 0 bases, and 10 bases lay in between. The CDR3 sequence is CASSLVGQPSYEQYF. The CDR3 bases are TGTGCCAGCAGCTTAGTTGGACAGCCCTCCTACGAGCAGTACTTC.

This clone was recorded once. The chain has TRBV5-4 and TRBJ2-2; perhaps D is TRBD1 or TRBD2 (5 bases each). The germline V and J ends were trimmed by 0 bases and 6 bases, with 12 bases remaining between them. Germline assignment: CDR1 SGHNT and CDR2 YYREEE (reference sequence). This CDR3 is 15 amino acids long. The CDR3 loop is CASSLAGTRSGELFF. The CDR3 DNA is TGTGCCAGCAGCTTGGCCGGGACCAGATCCGGGGAGCTGTTTTTT.

The CDR3, as DNA: TGTGCCAGCACCAACGCCAGGGCACCAGATACGCAGTATTTT. Amino acid sequence: CASTNARAPDTQYF. The rearrangement links TRBV21-1 to TRBJ2-3; whether TRBD1, the table's D call, matches the DNA was not checked. TRBV21-1 is noted as a pseudogene. The CDR3 runs to 14 residues.

The chain recombines TRBV11-1 with TRBJ2-2; 11 nucleotides line up with TRBD2. CDR3 size: 15 residues. Germline CDR1 reads SGHAT; CDR2 reads FQDESV (reference sequence). J lost 6 bases, V lost 6 bases, and 6 bases had no gene match. The CDR3 loop reads CASSSLAGASGELFF. CDR3 bases: TGTGCCAGCAGTTCACTAGCGGGAGCTTCCGGGGAGCTGTTTTTT.

The genes are TRBV2 and TRBJ2-2; 7 positions agree with TRBD2. Germline CDR1 is SNHLY and CDR2 is FYNNEI. This CDR3 is 14 amino acids long. V gave up 3 bases and J gave up 5 bases; unmatched junction bases: 3. The CDR3 loop is CASSDVRETGELFF. The CDR3 DNA reads as TGTGCCAGCAGTGATGTGCGGGAGACCGGGGAGCTGTTTTTT.

In its sample, this clone was seen once. The chain is built from TRBV5-8 and TRBJ2-1, with 7 positions matching TRBD2. Per germline, CDR1 SGHTS and CDR2 YDEGEE. Unmatched junction bases numbered 16, after V lost 6 bases and J lost 7 bases. The CDR3 is made up of 16 amino acids. The CDR3 loop is CASKLALAPFINEQFF. The CDR3 nucleotides read TGTGCCAGCAAACTAGCGTTGGCCCCCTTCATAAATGAGCAGTTCTTC.

V is TRBV6-5 and J is TRBJ2-7; D is ambiguous. V lost 2 bases, J lost 0 bases, and 11 bases lay in between. CDR1 MNHEY and CDR2 SVGAGI come from the germline V gene. The CDR3 is made up of 15 amino acids. In nucleotides, the CDR3 is TGTGCCAGCAGTTACAGTGGCAGGAACTCCTACGAGCAGTACTTC. Translated: CASSYSGRNSYEQYF.

The chain is built from TRBV5-1 and TRBJ2-6; D remains ambiguous. CDR3 length: 16 residues. Deletions cut 1 base from V and 0 bases from J, with 8 bases between. Germline lookup yields CDR1 SGHRS and CDR2 YFSETQ. The CDR3 nucleotides read TGCGCCAGCAGCTTGCTGACGAACTCTGGGGCCAACGTCCTGACTTTC. Protein product: CASSLLTNSGANVLTF.

This chain links TRBV6-5 with TRBJ2-7; TRBD1 matches at 7 bases. CDR1 and CDR2 (germline): MNHEY, SVGAGI. The V gene end was trimmed by 5 bases and the J gene end by 2 bases; junction bases not matched to a gene: 9. The CDR3 has 15 amino acids. The CDR3 nucleotides read TGTGCCAGCAGTCCGAGACAGGGTGTGGCCTACGAGCAGTACTTC. It specifies CASSPRQGVAYEQYF.

This clone showed up just once. This chain uses TRBV10-1 with TRBJ2-7; D gene uncertain. This CDR3 spans 14 amino acids. Trimming shortened V by 2 bases and J by 2 bases, and 10 bases separated the two germline ends. Germline CDR1 is WNHNN and CDR2 is SYGVQD (reference sequence). The CDR3 sequence is CASSEPDTPYEQYF. Here the CDR3 DNA reads TGCGCCAGCAGTGAGCCTGACACCCCCTACGAGCAGTACTTC.

The chain joins TRBV4-2 to TRBJ2-7; perhaps TRBD1 as D (5 bases). CDR3 length: 15 residues. Germline CDR1 is LGHNA and CDR2 is YNFKEQ. V lost 3 bases and J 2 bases, leaving 14 bases between the germline ends. The CDR3 region is CASSQITGATYEQYF. CDR3 nucleotides: TGTGCCAGCAGCCAGATTACAGGAGCCACCTACGAGCAGTACTTC.